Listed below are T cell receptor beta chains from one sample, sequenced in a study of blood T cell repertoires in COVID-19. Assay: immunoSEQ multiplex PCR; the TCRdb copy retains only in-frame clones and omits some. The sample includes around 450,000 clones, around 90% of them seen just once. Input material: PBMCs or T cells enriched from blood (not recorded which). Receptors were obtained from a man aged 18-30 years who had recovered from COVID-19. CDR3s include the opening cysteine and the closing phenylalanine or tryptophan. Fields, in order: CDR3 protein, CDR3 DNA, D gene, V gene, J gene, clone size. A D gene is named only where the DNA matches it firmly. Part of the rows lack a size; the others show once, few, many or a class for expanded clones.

CDR3 protein: CASSLDRGWDQPQHF
CDR3 DNA: TGTGCCAGCAGCTTGGACAGGGGATGGGATCAGCCCCAGCATTTT
D gene: TRBD1
V gene: TRBV5-5
J gene: TRBJ1-5
clone size: -

CDR3 protein: CSVAGGGYGYTF
CDR3 DNA: TGCAGCGTTGCGGGGGGCGGCTATGGCTACACCTTC
D gene: -
V gene: TRBV29-1
J gene: TRBJ1-2
clone size: once

CDR3 protein: CASSPGQQETQYF
CDR3 DNA: TGTGCCAGCTCACCGGGGCAGCAAGAGACCCAGTACTTC
D gene: -
V gene: TRBV18
J gene: TRBJ2-5
clone size: -

CDR3 protein: CASSFPGRLERTGELFF
CDR3 DNA: TGTGCCAGCAGCTTCCCTGGTAGACTGGAACGGACCGGGGAGCTGTTTTTT
D gene: -
V gene: TRBV7-9
J gene: TRBJ2-2
clone size: -

CDR3 protein: CAWSVGGAYEQYF
CDR3 DNA: TGTGCCTGGAGTGTAGGGGGAGCGTACGAGCAGTACTTC
D gene: -
V gene: TRBV30
J gene: TRBJ2-7
clone size: -

CDR3 protein: CSVTRAADTQYF
CDR3 DNA: TGCAGCGTTACCAGGGCGGCCGATACGCAGTATTTT
D gene: -
V gene: TRBV29-1
J gene: TRBJ2-3
clone size: -

CDR3 protein: CASSWSSGSRYNEQFF
CDR3 DNA: TGTGCCAGCAGTTGGAGTAGCGGGAGTCGCTACAATGAGCAGTTCTTC
D gene: TRBD2
V gene: TRBV27
J gene: TRBJ2-1
clone size: -

CDR3 protein: CASSFARLAGAQDTQYF
CDR3 DNA: TGTGCCAGCAGTTTTGCTCGACTAGCGGGAGCGCAAGATACGCAGTATTTT
D gene: TRBD2
V gene: TRBV11-2
J gene: TRBJ2-3
clone size: -

CDR3 protein: CASNAGQPNSPLHF
CDR3 DNA: TGTGCCAGCAACGCGGGACAGCCCAATTCACCCCTCCACTTT
D gene: TRBD1
V gene: TRBV28
J gene: TRBJ1-6
clone size: -

CDR3 protein: CASSSGQGRNTGELFF
CDR3 DNA: TGTGCCAGCAGCTCCGGACAGGGCCGGAACACCGGGGAGCTGTTTTTT
D gene: TRBD1
V gene: TRBV13
J gene: TRBJ2-2
clone size: -

CDR3 protein: CASSLQVNTEAFF
CDR3 DNA: TGTGCCAGCAGCTTACAGGTCAACACTGAAGCTTTCTTT
D gene: -
V gene: TRBV7-3
J gene: TRBJ1-1
clone size: -

CDR3 protein: CAREQGLGYGYTF
CDR3 DNA: TGTGCCAGAGAACAGGGTCTCGGCTATGGCTACACCTTC
D gene: -
V gene: TRBV2
J gene: TRBJ1-2
clone size: -

CDR3 protein: CASSLGRGTGSYGYTF
CDR3 DNA: TGTGCCAGCAGCTTAGGTCGGGGAACAGGGAGCTATGGCTACACCTTC
D gene: -
V gene: TRBV11-2
J gene: TRBJ1-2
clone size: -

CDR3 protein: CAISESGDSGGSEQYF
CDR3 DNA: TGTGCCATCAGTGAGTCGGGGGACAGTGGGGGTTCCGAGCAGTACTTC
D gene: TRBD1
V gene: TRBV10-3
J gene: TRBJ2-7
clone size: once

CDR3 protein: CASSEIPRGTEAFF
CDR3 DNA: TGCGCCAGCAGTGAAATTCCCAGGGGCACTGAAGCTTTCTTT
D gene: -
V gene: TRBV10-1
J gene: TRBJ1-1
clone size: once

CDR3 protein: CAWRGQANEKLFF
CDR3 DNA: TGTGCCTGGAGAGGCCAGGCGAATGAAAAACTGTTTTTT
D gene: -
V gene: TRBV30
J gene: TRBJ1-4
clone size: -

CDR3 protein: CASSDGQGLRSNQPQHF
CDR3 DNA: TGTGCCAGCAGTGACGGACAGGGACTAAGGAGCAATCAGCCCCAGCATTTT
D gene: TRBD1
V gene: TRBV2
J gene: TRBJ1-5
clone size: -

CDR3 protein: CASSLHTQETQYF
CDR3 DNA: TGTGCCAGCAGCTTACACACCCAAGAGACCCAGTACTTC
D gene: -
V gene: TRBV7-2
J gene: TRBJ2-5
clone size: -

CDR3 protein: CASSQWDRANEQFF
CDR3 DNA: TGCGCCAGCAGCCAATGGGACAGAGCCAATGAGCAGTTCTTC
D gene: TRBD1
V gene: TRBV5-1
J gene: TRBJ2-1
clone size: -

CDR3 protein: CASSLNSLAGVGEQFF
CDR3 DNA: TGCGCCAGCAGCTTGAATTCACTAGCGGGAGTAGGGGAGCAGTTCTTC
D gene: TRBD2
V gene: TRBV5-1
J gene: TRBJ2-1
clone size: once

CDR3 protein: CAWEESGRANEQFF
CDR3 DNA: TGTGCCTGGGAAGAAAGCGGGAGGGCTAATGAGCAGTTCTTC
D gene: TRBD2
V gene: TRBV30
J gene: TRBJ2-1
clone size: -

CDR3 protein: CASSPLGQGGQPQHF
CDR3 DNA: TGTGCCAGCTCACCATTGGGACAGGGCGGGCAGCCCCAGCATTTT
D gene: TRBD1
V gene: TRBV18
J gene: TRBJ1-5
clone size: -

CDR3 protein: CASNGQGRPNEKLFF
CDR3 DNA: TGCGCCAGCAACGGACAGGGGAGACCTAATGAAAAACTGTTTTTT
D gene: TRBD1
V gene: TRBV5-1
J gene: TRBJ1-4
clone size: -

CDR3 protein: CASSLAARGVNTEAFF
CDR3 DNA: TGTGCCAGCAGCTTGGCCGCCAGGGGCGTCAACACTGAAGCTTTCTTT
D gene: -
V gene: TRBV5-4
J gene: TRBJ1-1
clone size: -

CDR3 protein: CASNSGSNTEAFF
CDR3 DNA: TGTGCCAGTAATAGCGGAAGTAACACTGAAGCTTTCTTT
D gene: -
V gene: TRBV19
J gene: TRBJ1-1
clone size: -

CDR3 protein: CASSSNQPQHF
CDR3 DNA: TGTGCCAGCAGTTCTAATCAGCCCCAGCATTTT
D gene: -
V gene: TRBV12-3/TRBV12-4
J gene: TRBJ1-5
clone size: -

CDR3 protein: CASSPSLVGANVLTF
CDR3 DNA: TGTGCCAGCTCACCTTCCCTAGTCGGGGCCAACGTCCTGACTTTC
D gene: -
V gene: TRBV18
J gene: TRBJ2-6
clone size: once

CDR3 protein: CASSVYYEKLFF
CDR3 DNA: TGTGCCAGCAGTGTATACTATGAAAAACTGTTTTTT
D gene: -
V gene: TRBV2
J gene: TRBJ1-4
clone size: -

CDR3 protein: CASSLDGRAPFF
CDR3 DNA: TGTGCCAGCAGCCTAGACGGGAGGGCCCCTTTCTTT
D gene: -
V gene: TRBV13
J gene: TRBJ1-1
clone size: -

CDR3 protein: CASSHVAAGGETQYF
CDR3 DNA: TGCGCCAGCAGCCATGTGGCAGCGGGGGGGGAGACCCAGTACTTC
D gene: TRBD2
V gene: TRBV4-1
J gene: TRBJ2-5
clone size: -

CDR3 protein: CASSLAWSGLLYEQYF
CDR3 DNA: TGTGCCAGCAGCTTGGCCTGGTCAGGGCTGTTATACGAGCAGTACTTC
D gene: -
V gene: TRBV5-4
J gene: TRBJ2-7
clone size: -

CDR3 protein: CASIPLPQGNTEAFF
CDR3 DNA: TGTGCCAGCATCCCCCTCCCCCAGGGAAACACTGAAGCTTTCTTT
D gene: -
V gene: TRBV27
J gene: TRBJ1-1
clone size: -

CDR3 protein: CASSPGGTVGSPLHF
CDR3 DNA: TGTGCCAGCAGCCCAGGAGGGACAGTCGGCTCACCCCTCCACTTT
D gene: TRBD1
V gene: TRBV27
J gene: TRBJ1-6
clone size: -

CDR3 protein: CASSPYRGNTGELFF
CDR3 DNA: TGTGCCAGCAGCCCTTACAGGGGGAACACCGGGGAGCTGTTTTTT
D gene: TRBD1
V gene: TRBV7-2
J gene: TRBJ2-2
clone size: few

CDR3 protein: CASKTSADTQYF
CDR3 DNA: TGTGCCAGCAAGACTAGCGCAGATACGCAGTATTTT
D gene: TRBD2
V gene: TRBV2
J gene: TRBJ2-3
clone size: -

CDR3 protein: CASSQGGQGRSGYTF
CDR3 DNA: TGTGCCAGCAGCCAAGGGGGTCAGGGAAGGAGTGGCTACACCTTC
D gene: -
V gene: TRBV14
J gene: TRBJ1-2
clone size: -

CDR3 protein: CASSIYGTANSPLHF
CDR3 DNA: TGTGCCAGTAGTATATACGGGACAGCTAATTCACCCCTCCACTTT
D gene: TRBD1
V gene: TRBV19
J gene: TRBJ1-6
clone size: -

CDR3 protein: CASSYRTGLIQPQHF
CDR3 DNA: TGTGCCAGCAGTTACCGGACAGGGCTAATTCAGCCCCAGCATTTT
D gene: TRBD1
V gene: TRBV6-2/TRBV6-3
J gene: TRBJ1-5
clone size: few

CDR3 protein: CASSLEYGGSYNEQFF
CDR3 DNA: TGTGCCAGCAGCTTAGAGTACGGGGGCTCCTACAATGAGCAGTTCTTC
D gene: -
V gene: TRBV11-2
J gene: TRBJ2-1
clone size: -

CDR3 protein: CSVEGPQGAGETQYF
CDR3 DNA: TGCAGCGTTGAAGGTCCGCAGGGGGCAGGGGAGACCCAGTACTTC
D gene: TRBD1
V gene: TRBV29-1
J gene: TRBJ2-5
clone size: once

CDR3 protein: CSVGDRGRVSPLHF
CDR3 DNA: TGCAGCGTAGGGGACAGGGGGCGAGTTTCACCCCTCCACTTT
D gene: TRBD1
V gene: TRBV29-1
J gene: TRBJ1-6
clone size: -

CDR3 protein: CSIAGHNEQFF
CDR3 DNA: TGCAGTATAGCGGGCCACAATGAGCAGTTCTTC
D gene: TRBD2
V gene: TRBV20-1
J gene: TRBJ2-1
clone size: -

CDR3 protein: CASRQGPGELFF
CDR3 DNA: TGTGCCAGCAGGCAGGGTCCCGGGGAGCTGTTTTTT
D gene: -
V gene: TRBV12-3/TRBV12-4
J gene: TRBJ2-2
clone size: -